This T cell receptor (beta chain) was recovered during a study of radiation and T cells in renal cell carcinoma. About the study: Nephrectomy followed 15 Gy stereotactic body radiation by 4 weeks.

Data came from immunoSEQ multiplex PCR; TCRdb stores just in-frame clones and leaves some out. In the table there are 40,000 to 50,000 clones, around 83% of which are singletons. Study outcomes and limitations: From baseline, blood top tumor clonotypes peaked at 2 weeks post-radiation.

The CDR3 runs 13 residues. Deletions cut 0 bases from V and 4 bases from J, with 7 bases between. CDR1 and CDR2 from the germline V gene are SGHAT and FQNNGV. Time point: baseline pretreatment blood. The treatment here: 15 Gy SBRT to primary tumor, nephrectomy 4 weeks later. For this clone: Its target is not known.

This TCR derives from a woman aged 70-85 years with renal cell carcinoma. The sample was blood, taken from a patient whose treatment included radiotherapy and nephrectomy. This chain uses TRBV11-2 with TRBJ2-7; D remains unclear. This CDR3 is CASSLDLGYEQYF. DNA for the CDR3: TGTGCCAGCAGCTTAGATCTCGGATACGAGCAGTACTTC.